Here is one TCR beta chain with its context. Its antigen is as yet unknown. Germline CDR1 is SGHTA and CDR2 is FQGTGA. Trimming took 0 bases from V and 7 from J; bases not matched to a gene: 4. The CDR3 totals 15 residues. The data derive from a study of cytomegalovirus exposure and HLA in healthy donors. Study outcomes and limitations: In a later analysis, TCR beta V- and J-gene trimming showed a link to a missense DCLRE1C variant. Presence/absence comparisons presumed near-even sequencing depth among donors. With high specificity and sensitivity, the classifier reportedly diagnosed cytomegalovirus status.

60 Vbeta and 13 Jbeta primers were used in PCR. TCRdb's table, derived via immunoSEQ multiplex PCR, lists solely in-frame clones and lacks some. This table holds 150,000 to 200,000 clones, nearly 80% found once. The study sampled nominally healthy donors, though unrecorded immune exposures were likely. The source material was PBMCs. This clonotype was sampled from a woman aged 40 to 50 in good health and CMV-seronegative. The rearrangement joins TRBV7-3 to TRBJ2-1; 9 nucleotides align to TRBD1. CDR3 residues: CASSLTQGAGNEQFF. The CDR3 DNA sequence: TGTGCCAGCAGCTTAACACAGGGGGCCGGAAATGAGCAGTTCTTC.